Listed below are T cell receptor beta chains from one sample, sequenced in a study of human T cells and chemical hapten exposure. MiXCR, applied by TCRdb to the RACE reads, yields one record per CDR3 protein. The table has 330,000 or so distinct CDR3 sequences, 6% to 7% seen once. Sequenced material: whole blood, taken in connection with sensitization to the hapten diphenylcyclopropenone (DPC). The receptors were sampled from a woman aged 18-29 years with alopecia areata. Some clones in this sample may be carry-over from other donors' samples. Each CDR3 is given with its conserved first and last residue.

V gene	CDR3 protein
TRBV29-1	CSVAGTGYEQYF
TRBV18	CASSQTSGGTYEQYF
TRBV10-3	CAISELAHNEQFF
TRBV5-1	CASSHEHPSLNEQFF
TRBV18	CATKGTGETAFF
TRBV7-2	CASSLDGGNNQPQHF
TRBV5-6	CARTGGPFF
TRBV6-5	CASSYNSGTGTEAFF
TRBV27	CASRRQGANTGELFF
TRBV5-1	CASSFGVAGYNEQFF
TRBV6-1	CASSVEKYEQYF
TRBV12-3/TRBV12-4	CASSLRTVNTEAFF
TRBV2	CASRFRGLLSYTF